This T cell receptor (beta chain) was identified during a study of cytomegalovirus exposure and HLA in healthy donors. Across the study: Genotyping of roughly 400 donors showed that over 80% belonged to the Caucasian-associated ancestry cluster. Study results and caveats: A previous analysis found most TCR beta V segments productive roughly 90% or roughly 30% of the time. TCR beta chains numbering approximately 150 were designated cytomegalovirus-associated. Later analysis associated a missense DCLRE1C variant with TCR beta V- and J-gene trimming.

The PCR was carried out with 60 Vbeta primers and 13 Jbeta primers. The protocol was immunoSEQ multiplex PCR, while the TCRdb copy is restricted to in-frame clones and leaves out a portion. The table has approximately 160,000 clones, around 85% seen once; the top ten hold 1.9%. To note about this clone: The target antigen is unknown.

Germline CDR1 is SGHNT and CDR2 is YYREEE (reference sequence). There are 14 residues in the CDR3. The V and J ends lost 0 bases and 9 bases, in that order; junction bases with no gene match: 5. The clonotype was recovered from a human donor in good health. V and J are TRBV5-4 and TRBJ2-1; 8 bases line up with TRBD2. Sequences were obtained from PBMCs. The CDR3 bases are TGTGCCAGCAGCTTGGGACTAGCGAACGGTGAGCAGTTCTTC. It translates to CASSLGLANGEQFF.